This record looks at one T cell receptor beta chain sequence and its context. Antigen unknown. The data were taken from a study of cytomegalovirus exposure and HLA in healthy donors. General study results and limits: Earlier analysis yielded a pattern in which most TCR beta V segments were productive about 90% or about 30% of the time.

V was clipped by 5 bases and J by 10 bases; unmatched bases: 5. CDR3 size: 12 residues. In germline, CDR1 is MNHEY, CDR2 SVGAGI. The PCR ran on 60 Vbeta and 13 Jbeta primers. Produced via immunoSEQ multiplex PCR; TCRdb's table is partial and in-frame only. The data hold 130,000 to 150,000 clones, with about 80% observed a single time. The clonotype was recovered from a middle-aged man in good health and CMV-seronegative. Sequencing was performed on PBMCs. The V gene is TRBV6-5, the J gene TRBJ2-1; 7 bases are a match to TRBD1. CDR3 sequence: CASSVQGLEQFF. The CDR3 DNA reads TGTGCCAGCAGTGTACAGGGGTTGGAGCAGTTCTTC.